These 19 T cell receptor beta chains came from one sample sequenced in a study of blood T cell repertoires in COVID-19. Only in-frame clones appear in the TCRdb table, and some are missing; sequencing was by immunoSEQ multiplex PCR. The data contain about 400,000 clones, 80% to 90% of them seen just once; the ten biggest clones take up roughly a tenth. Sequenced input: PBMCs or T cells enriched from blood (not recorded which). These receptors all stem from a woman aged 45-65 years who had recovered from COVID-19.

This sequence joins TRBV28 and TRBJ1-4; TRBD1 aligns across 7 bases. V shed 7 bases, J shed 7 bases, and the junction held 6 bases outside the gene matches. The CDR3 runs 13 residues. CDR1 and CDR2 (germline): MDHEN, SYDVKM. The DNA for the CDR3 is TGTGCCAGCAAGGGGACAGTATTTGAAAAACTGTTTTTT. The encoded protein is CASKGTVFEKLFF.

As to this clone: Other DNA sequences of this sample code for an identical CDR3. The chain joins TRBV6-5 to TRBJ2-7; TRBD2 is a possible D gene (6 bases). CDR1 is MNHEY and CDR2 is SVGAGI in the germline V gene. V dropped 6 bases and J dropped 3 bases, with 9 bases sitting between them. The CDR3 contains 12 residues. CDR3 residues: CASSPGGYEQYF. CDR3 coding DNA: TGTGCCAGCAGCCCCGGGGGCTACGAGCAGTACTTC.

Comments on this clone: At one of its ends the junction is not consistent with the germline gene, which may arise from a read error. This rearrangement joins TRBV7-7 to TRBJ2-1, with D possibly matching TRBD2 (5 bases). Per germline, CDR1 SSHAT and CDR2 FNYEAQ (reference sequence). This CDR3 contains 13 residues. The DNA for the CDR3 is TGTGCTAGCAGCTACGGGGACTACAATGAGCAGTTCTTC. Amino acids: CASSYGDYNEQFF.

The CDR3 protein is CATSRVGGGLYNEQFF. Written as DNA, the CDR3 is TGTGCCACCAGCAGAGTGGGCGGGGGCCTATACAATGAGCAGTTCTTC. The chain recombines TRBV15 with TRBJ2-1; possible D gene TRBD2, 7 bases. Trimming removed 1 base at V and 4 bases at J, with 14 bases between. Germline-derived CDR1 and CDR2 are LNHNV and YYDKDF (reference sequence). The CDR3 is made up of 16 amino acids.

This clone is a singleton in its sample. This chain links TRBV5-1 with TRBJ2-2; 10 bases align to TRBD1. CDR1 is SGHRS, CDR2 YFSETQ, per germline. The V and J ends lost 4 bases and 2 bases, in that order; junction bases with no gene match: 2. The CDR3 extends over 15 amino acids. The CDR3 reads CASSLTGGNTGELFF. Written as DNA, the CDR3 is TGCGCCAGCAGCCTGACAGGGGGCAACACCGGGGAGCTGTTTTTT.

CDR3 DNA sequence: TGCGCCAGCAGCTACCGGGGAGCCAGCACAGATACGCAGTATTTT. It yields the protein CASSYRGASTDTQYF. The chain joins TRBV5-1 to TRBJ2-3, with D perhaps TRBD2 (5 bases). V was trimmed by 3 bases and J by 0 bases, leaving 11 bases between them. The CDR3 runs 15 residues. Per germline, CDR1 SGHRS and CDR2 YFSETQ.

The chain carries TRBV19 and TRBJ2-1; 8 positions agree with TRBD2. Germline V gives CDR1 LNHDA, CDR2 SQIVND (reference sequence). The CDR3 is 15 amino acids. V trimming: 8 bases; J trimming: 3 bases; junction bases outside the gene matches: 9. The CDR3 nucleotides are TGTGCCAGTCAAAAACTAGCGGCGTACTACAATGAGCAGTTCTTC. Its translation: CASQKLAAYYNEQFF.

V is TRBV14 and J is TRBJ1-5, with 9 bases fitting TRBD1. The CDR3 covers 17 residues. The germline V gene has CDR1 SGHDN and CDR2 FVKESK. The junction had 9 bases not matched to a gene; V was cut back by 0 bases and J by 6 bases. The CDR3 spells CASSQDGPQGARQPQHF. CDR3 DNA sequence: TGTGCCAGCAGCCAAGACGGTCCACAGGGGGCGCGTCAGCCCCAGCATTTT.

This sequence joins TRBV2 and TRBJ1-1, with D perhaps matching TRBD1 (5 bases). The ends were cut back, 3 bases at V and 5 bases at J, with 10 bases in the middle. The germline CDR1 and CDR2 sequences are SNHLY and FYNNEI. CDR3 size: 13 residues. DNA for the CDR3: TGTGCCAGCAGTGATGGCAGGGAAACTGAAGCTTTCTTT. It translates to CASSDGRETEAFF. Variable domain in full (rest from reference TRBV2 and TRBJ1-1): EPEVTQTPSHQVTQMGQEVILRCVPISNHLYFYWYRQILGQKVEFLVSFYNNEISEKSEIFDDQFSVERPDGSNFTLKIRSTKLEDSAMYFCASSDGRETEAFFGQGTRLTVV.

The chain employs TRBV10-3 and TRBJ1-6; possibly TRBD1 for D (6 bases). Germline lookup yields CDR1 ENHRY and CDR2 SYGVKD. The CDR3 loop spans 13 amino acids. The V end lost 6 bases, the J end lost 10 bases, and 13 bases lay between the germline ends. The CDR3 coding sequence is TGTGCCATCAGCGAAACAGGGAACTCACCCCTCCACTTT. Translated: CAISETGNSPLHF.

This sequence joins TRBV18 and TRBJ1-1; the D is unclear. V was pared by 5 bases and J by 6 bases, with 19 bases between. The germline V gene encodes CDR1 KGHSH and CDR2 LQKENI. The CDR3 spans 15 residues. The CDR3 loop is CASSKGGRVGSEAFF. CDR3 coding DNA: TGTGCCAGCTCAAAGGGAGGGCGGGTTGGATCTGAAGCTTTCTTT. The full variable domain, in which reference TRBV18 and TRBJ1-1 provide the parts outside the CDR3, is NAGVMQNPRHLVRRRGQEARLRCSPMKGHSHVYWYRQLPEEGLKFMVYLQKENIIDESGMPKERFSAEFPKEGPSILRIQQVVRGDSAAYFCASSKGGRVGSEAFFGQGTRLTVV.

V usage is TRBV5-1 and J usage is TRBJ2-2, with D possibly TRBD2 on 6 matching bases. The CDR3 loop spans 15 amino acids. Trimming took 6 bases from V and 7 from J, leaving 19 bases between them. Germline V gives CDR1 SGHRS, CDR2 YFSETQ. DNA of the CDR3: TGCGCCAGCACCGTGGCCGGGGGAGTTGGCGGGGAGCTGTTTTTT. This codes for CASTVAGGVGGELFF.

For the CDR3, the DNA is TGCGCCAGCAGCCCCCCGCCGGACAGGGACACCGGGGAGCTGTTTTTT. Translation gives CASSPPPDRDTGELFF. This sequence joins TRBV5-1 and TRBJ2-2; 8 bases agree with TRBD1. Looked up from germline, CDR1 is SGHRS and CDR2 is YFSETQ. V shed 4 bases and J 3 bases; nucleotides not matched to a gene: 8. The CDR3 runs to 16 residues.

V gene TRBV2 combines with J gene TRBJ2-5; TRBD1 matches at 9 bases. V dropped 6 bases and J dropped 5; count of bases not matched to a gene: 10. This CDR3 has 15 residues. Germline values: CDR1 SNHLY, CDR2 FYNNEI. In nucleotides, the CDR3 is TGTGCCAGCAGAGAGGGACAGGGAATTTCGGAGACCCAGTACTTC. Its translation is CASREGQGISETQYF.

The chain is built from TRBV3-1 (or the pseudogene TRBV3-2) and TRBJ2-2, with 8 bases lining up with TRBD2. The CDR3 is 16 residues long. Germline V lookup: CDR1 LGHDT, CDR2 YNNKEL (reference sequence). The junction had 11 bases not matched to a gene; V was cut back by 5 bases and J by 6 bases. The CDR3, as DNA: TGTGCCAGCAGCAAAAGGACTAGCTCTATAGCCGGGGAGCTGTTTTTT. Translating it yields CASSKRTSSIAGELFF.

This rearrangement joins TRBV28 to TRBJ1-5; perhaps TRBD1 as D (5 bases). CDR3 length equals 14 residues. Between the trimmed V and J ends, which lost 5 bases and 4 bases, there was a span of 12 bases. Germline-derived CDR1 and CDR2 are MDHEN and SYDVKM. The CDR3 is CASSGLGGNQPQHF. CDR3 bases: TGTGCCAGCAGTGGCCTCGGGGGTAATCAGCCCCAGCATTTT.

The CDR3 DNA follows: TGTGCCAGCAATCGGGGGTCCACAGATACGCAGTATTTT. Translated: CASNRGSTDTQYF. The chain links TRBV6-5 to TRBJ2-3; possibly TRBD2 for D (6 bases). V lost 7 bases and J lost 2, with 10 bases in between. Germline-derived CDR1 and CDR2 are MNHEY and SVGAGI. This CDR3 has 13 amino acids.

This clone came up once. This chain connects TRBV7-9 to TRBJ1-1; D remains unclear. The CDR3 length is 15 residues. The germline CDR1 and CDR2 sequences are SEHNR and FQNEAQ (reference sequence). Trimming took off 1 base at V and 1 base at J, with 10 bases between the two ends. As DNA, the CDR3 is TGTGCCAGCAGCTTAGTTGCAGGAGGGAACACTGAAGCTTTCTTT. It specifies CASSLVAGGNTEAFF.

This chain links TRBV19 with TRBJ1-4; maybe TRBD1 (5 bases). Germline loops: CDR1 LNHDA, CDR2 SQIVND (reference sequence). This CDR3 spans 15 amino acids. V lost 3 bases and J lost 4, with 12 bases in between. CDR3: CASSIGTGFNEKLFF. The CDR3 DNA follows: TGTGCCAGTAGTATTGGCACAGGATTTAATGAAAAACTGTTTTTT.